Presented here are 28 T cell receptor beta chains from one specimen sequenced in a study of radiation and T cells in renal cell carcinoma. Libraries were prepared by immunoSEQ multiplex PCR; TCRdb keeps only in-frame clonotypes and omits some of them. Of tens of thousands of clones in the sample, around 78% were seen once. Time point described: blood 2 weeks post-SBRT. Documented treatment: 15 Gy SBRT to primary tumor, nephrectomy 4 weeks later. Sequencing used blood, obtained from a patient whose treatment included radiotherapy and nephrectomy. The receptor set was obtained from a man aged 55 to 70 with renal cell carcinoma.

The gene calls are TRBV7-8 and TRBJ2-5; tentative D call: TRBD1 (5 bases). The CDR3 spans 16 residues. The V gene lost 0 bases and the J gene lost 2 bases, with 13 bases spanning the gap. CDR1 SGHVS and CDR2 FQNEAQ come from the germline V gene. This chain's CDR3 is CASSLAGRSGQETQYF. The CDR3, as DNA: TGTGCCAGCAGCTTAGCAGGTCGGTCAGGGCAAGAGACCCAGTACTTC. Together with reference TRBV7-8 and TRBJ2-5, the CDR3 gives the full variable domain: GAGVSQSPRYKVAKRGQDVALRCDPISGHVSLFWYQQALGQGPEFLTYFQNEAQLDKSGLPSDRFFAERPEGSVSTLKIQRTQQEDSAVYLCASSLAGRSGQETQYFGPGTRLLVL.

The chain uses TRBV19 and TRBJ2-3; no reliable D call. Trimming pared 3 bases from V and 4 bases from J, leaving 14 bases between. Germline CDR1 and CDR2: LNHDA and SQIVND (reference sequence). CDR3 length: 15 residues. The CDR3 DNA reads TGTGCCAGTAGTATCCTTACAGACGCCTCAGATACGCAGTATTTT. Translated: CASSILTDASDTQYF.

The CDR3 DNA reads TGTGCCTGGAGGAGAAAGGGACTAGCGGGAGTAGGGACAGATACGCAGTATTTT. Its translation is CAWRRKGLAGVGTDTQYF. The chain couples TRBV30 to TRBJ2-3; 14 bases align to TRBD2. The CDR3 loop spans 18 amino acids. Germline assignment: CDR1 GTSNPN and CDR2 SVGIG (reference sequence). The V and J ends lost 3 bases and 3 bases, in that order; junction bases with no gene match: 11.

The chain employs TRBV7-6 and TRBJ2-5; D unclear. Germline CDR1 reads SGHVS; CDR2 reads FNYEAQ. V lost 2 bases, J lost 2 bases, and 12 bases lay in between. The CDR3 runs 15 residues. Here the CDR3 reads CASSLRQDVQETQYF. Here the CDR3 DNA reads TGTGCCAGCAGCTTACGGCAGGACGTTCAAGAGACCCAGTACTTC.

This chain links TRBV7-7 with TRBJ2-2; perhaps TRBD1 as D (6 bases). This CDR3 comprises 15 residues. The ends were cut back, 4 bases at V and 6 bases at J, with 15 bases in the middle. CDR1 is SSHAT, CDR2 FNYEAQ, per germline (reference sequence). Written as DNA, the CDR3 is TGTGCCAGCAGCTCAAACCTAGGGGGACCCGGGGAGCTGTTTTTT. This sequence encodes CASSSNLGGPGELFF.

The chain has TRBV6-6 and TRBJ1-1; possible D gene TRBD1, 6 bases. Germline V gene lookup returns CDR1 MNHNY and CDR2 SVGAGI (reference sequence). This CDR3 contains 14 residues. V lost 5 bases, J lost 1 base, and 11 bases lay in between. The CDR3, as DNA: TGTGCCAGCAGTAGGGCGGGGGCGAACACTGAAGCTTTCTTT. It specifies CASSRAGANTEAFF.

V is TRBV6-1 and J is TRBJ1-2; D not certain. Trimming shortened V by 7 bases and J by 0 bases, and 12 bases separated the two germline ends. The CDR3 is 14 amino acids. Per germline, CDR1 MNHNS and CDR2 SASEGT. The chain's CDR3 is CASIPLAANYGYTF. CDR3 bases: TGTGCCAGCATCCCCCTGGCCGCTAACTATGGCTACACCTTC.

The chain uses TRBV7-6 and TRBJ2-3; D is uncertain. In germline, CDR1 is SGHVS, CDR2 FNYEAQ. CDR3 length: 14 amino acids. Trimming took off 4 bases at V and 1 base at J, with 9 bases between the two ends. Here the CDR3 reads CASSSVSGTDTQYF. The CDR3, as DNA: TGTGCCAGCAGCTCCGTGTCGGGCACAGATACGCAGTATTTT. Complete variable domain (other parts from reference TRBV7-6 and TRBJ2-3): GAGVSQSPRYKVTKRGQDVALRCDPISGHVSLYWYRQALGQGPEFLTYFNYEAQQDKSGLPNDRFSAERPEGSISTLTIQRTEQRDSAMYRCASSSVSGTDTQYFGPGTRLTVL.

The rearrangement uses TRBV19 and TRBJ2-5; no firm D call. The CDR3 covers 14 residues. CDR1 and CDR2 from the germline V gene are LNHDA and SQIVND (reference sequence). V dropped 4 bases and J dropped 2 bases, with 11 bases sitting between them. The CDR3 region is CASSRTYLQETQYF. The CDR3 DNA reads as TGTGCCAGTAGTAGGACCTACTTGCAAGAGACCCAGTACTTC.

This clone was counted only a few times. This chain connects TRBV7-9 to TRBJ1-6; D is ambiguous. The germline V and J ends were trimmed by 1 base and 6 bases, with 4 bases remaining between them. This CDR3 is built from 13 residues. Germline loops: CDR1 SEHNR, CDR2 FQNEAQ (reference sequence). CDR3 in amino acids: CASSLEGNSPLHF. Here the CDR3 DNA reads TGTGCCAGCAGCTTAGAGGGTAATTCACCCCTCCACTTT.

As DNA, the CDR3 is TGTGCCAGCAGCTCCCCGCGACAGGGGGTGTGGTCCCAGTACTTC. This encodes CASSSPRQGVWSQYF. The chain is built from TRBV7-2 and TRBJ2-5, with TRBD1 matching over 9 bases. The CDR3 runs to 15 residues. Germline CDR1 and CDR2: SGHTA and FQGNSA. Trimming removed 4 bases from V and 9 bases from J; junction bases left unmatched: 12.

The genes are TRBV16 and TRBJ2-3, with a weak D call TRBD1 (6 bases). Trimming removed 4 bases at V and 6 bases at J, with 14 bases between. Germline V gene lookup returns CDR1 KGHSY and CDR2 FQNENV. The CDR3 contains 14 residues. For the CDR3, the DNA is TGTGCCAGCAGCCTTACAGGGCCTGGGGATACGCAGTATTTT. Protein: CASSLTGPGDTQYF. The full variable domain, completed using reference TRBV16 and TRBJ2-3, is GEEVAQTPKHLVRGEGQKAKLYCAPIKGHSYVFWYQQVLKNEFKFLISFQNENVFDETGMPKERFSAKCLPNSPCSLEIQATKLEDSAVYFCASSLTGPGDTQYFGPGTRLTVL.

The chain combines TRBV19 with TRBJ1-1, with TRBD1 as a possible D gene (5 bases). The V gene lost 8 bases and the J gene lost 14 bases, with 27 bases spanning the gap. CDR1 and CDR2 from the germline V gene are LNHDA and SQIVND (reference sequence). The CDR3 loop spans 14 amino acids. The chain's CDR3 is CASSPGGGALFYFF. The CDR3 DNA is TGTGCCAGTTCCCCCGGGGGAGGGGCCCTCTTCTACTTCTTT. The whole variable domain, filled in from reference TRBV19 and TRBJ1-1, reads DGGITQSPKYLFRKEGQNVTLSCEQNLNHDAMYWYRQDPGQGLRLIYYSQIVNDFQKGDIAEGYSVSREKKESFPLTVTSAQKNPTAFYLCASSPGGGALFYFFGQGTRLTVV.

Only a few counts were recorded for this clone. This sequence joins TRBV7-2 and TRBJ2-1, with D possibly TRBD1 on 6 matching bases. V shed 5 bases and J shed 6 bases, with 14 bases lying between them. CDR1 and CDR2 (germline): SGHTA, FQGNSA. The CDR3 extends over 14 amino acids. The chain's CDR3 is CASSPWARGNEQFF. DNA of the CDR3: TGTGCCAGCAGCCCCTGGGCCAGGGGCAATGAGCAGTTCTTC. The full variable domain, completed using reference TRBV7-2 and TRBJ2-1, is GAGVSQSPSNKVTEKGKDVELRCDPISGHTALYWYRQSLGQGLEFLIYFQGNSAPDKSGLPSDRFSAERTGGSVSTLTIQRTQQEDSAVYLCASSPWARGNEQFFGPGTRLTVL.

This clone was seen a few times. Other DNA variants within this sample encode the same CDR3. The chain is built from TRBV7-8 and TRBJ2-5; D is possibly TRBD1 (5 bases). Germline V gene lookup returns CDR1 SGHVS and CDR2 FQNEAQ. The CDR3 length is 13 residues. V was shortened by 1 base and J by 5 bases, with 8 bases between the two germline ends. This CDR3 is CASSLGQGETQYF. CDR3 in DNA: TGTGCCAGCAGCTTAGGTCAGGGTGAGACCCAGTACTTC. The whole variable domain, filled in from reference TRBV7-8 and TRBJ2-5, reads GAGVSQSPRYKVAKRGQDVALRCDPISGHVSLFWYQQALGQGPEFLTYFQNEAQLDKSGLPSDRFFAERPEGSVSTLKIQRTQQEDSAVYLCASSLGQGETQYFGPGTRLLVL.

The rearrangement links TRBV11-2 to TRBJ2-7; possible D gene TRBD1, 5 bases. Germline-derived CDR1 and CDR2 are SGHAT and FQNNGV. This CDR3 is built from 15 residues. V shed 3 bases and J shed 2 bases, with 14 bases lying between them. Here the CDR3 reads CASSFGTGATYEQYF. As DNA, the CDR3 is TGTGCCAGCAGCTTTGGAACAGGAGCCACCTACGAGCAGTACTTC.

The rearrangement links TRBV19 to TRBJ1-4, with D possibly being TRBD1 (5 bases). CDR3 length equals 13 residues. Germline CDR1 reads LNHDA; CDR2 reads SQIVND (reference sequence). Deletions cut 0 bases from V and 10 bases from J, with 9 bases between. Written as DNA, the CDR3 is TGTGCCAGTAGTATAGAAGTGGGGGGAAAACTGTTTTTT. Its translation: CASSIEVGGKLFF. Variable domain in full (rest from reference TRBV19 and TRBJ1-4): DGGITQSPKYLFRKEGQNVTLSCEQNLNHDAMYWYRQDPGQGLRLIYYSQIVNDFQKGDIAEGYSVSREKKESFPLTVTSAQKNPTAFYLCASSIEVGGKLFFGSGTQLSVL.

In this sample, this clone turned up once. The chain links TRBV7-8 to TRBJ2-7; D not certain. There are 12 residues in the CDR3. Germline V gives CDR1 SGHVS, CDR2 FQNEAQ. Trimming removed 5 bases from V and 0 bases from J, with 5 bases in between. The CDR3 loop is CASSILSYEQYF. Written as DNA, the CDR3 is TGTGCCAGCAGCATTCTCTCCTACGAGCAGTACTTC.

V is TRBV30 and J is TRBJ2-1; D not certain. The CDR3 runs 11 residues. Germline V lookup: CDR1 GTSNPN, CDR2 SVGIG (reference sequence). Trimming shortened V by 1 base and J by 4 bases, and 2 bases separated the two germline ends. The CDR3 region has the DNA TGTGCCTGGAGTGGTTACAATGAGCAGTTCTTC. Its protein product is CAWSGYNEQFF. The full variable domain, in which reference TRBV30 and TRBJ2-1 provide the parts outside the CDR3, is SQTIHQWPATLVQPVGSPLSLECTVEGTSNPNLYWYRQAAGRGLQLLFYSVGIGQISSEVPQNLSASRPQDRQFILSSKKLLLSDSGFYLCAWSGYNEQFFGPGTRLTVL.

This clone was detected once. The genes are TRBV9 and TRBJ2-1; TRBD2 is a possible D gene (6 bases). Germline V gene lookup returns CDR1 SGDLS and CDR2 YYNGEE. This CDR3 is 15 amino acids long. V lost 0 bases and J 7 bases, leaving 14 bases between the germline ends. CDR3 region: CASSVEPGGSNEQFF. CDR3 DNA sequence: TGTGCCAGCAGCGTAGAGCCCGGGGGTAGTAATGAGCAGTTCTTC.

This clone is a singleton in its sample. This chain links TRBV19 with TRBJ2-3, with TRBD1 as a possible D gene (5 bases). V was cut by 4 bases and J by 0 bases, with 11 bases left in between. The CDR3 extends over 15 amino acids. The germline CDR1 and CDR2 sequences are LNHDA and SQIVND (reference sequence). The CDR3 loop is CASSKGLTSTDTQYF. Here the CDR3 DNA reads TGTGCCAGTAGTAAGGGGTTGACTAGCACAGATACGCAGTATTTT. The whole variable domain, filled in from reference TRBV19 and TRBJ2-3, reads DGGITQSPKYLFRKEGQNVTLSCEQNLNHDAMYWYRQDPGQGLRLIYYSQIVNDFQKGDIAEGYSVSREKKESFPLTVTSAQKNPTAFYLCASSKGLTSTDTQYFGPGTRLTVL.

J is TRBJ2-3 and V is TRBV10-1; 8 bases agree with TRBD2. V lost 5 bases and J lost 6; bases outside the gene matches: 16. The CDR3 sequence is 17 residues long. The germline CDR1 and CDR2 sequences are WNHNN and SYGVQD (reference sequence). CDR3 residues: CASSPTPTSVGLDTQYF. The CDR3 region has the DNA TGCGCCAGCAGTCCAACCCCGACTAGCGTGGGTCTTGATACGCAGTATTTT.

The CDR3, as DNA: TGTGCCAGTACCGTCCCCCGCACAGGTGCCGAAAAACTGTTTTTT. This sequence encodes CASTVPRTGAEKLFF. The chain couples TRBV19 to TRBJ1-4, with D possibly being TRBD1 (5 bases). The germline CDR1 and CDR2 sequences are LNHDA and SQIVND (reference sequence). The CDR3 has 15 amino acids. V shed 7 bases and J shed 8 bases, with 20 bases lying between them. The variable domain in full, completed from reference TRBV19 and TRBJ1-4, reads DGGITQSPKYLFRKEGQNVTLSCEQNLNHDAMYWYRQDPGQGLRLIYYSQIVNDFQKGDIAEGYSVSREKKESFPLTVTSAQKNPTAFYLCASTVPRTGAEKLFFGSGTQLSVL.

The rearrangement uses TRBV2 and TRBJ1-2; perhaps TRBD1 as D (5 bases). Trimming left V 5 bases short and J 3 bases short, with 10 bases between. Per germline, CDR1 SNHLY and CDR2 FYNNEI. This CDR3 is 13 amino acids long. The CDR3 sequence is CASSPGTHYGYTF. The DNA of the CDR3 is TGTGCCAGCAGTCCAGGGACTCACTATGGCTACACCTTC.

V gene TRBV9 combines with J gene TRBJ2-2; D might be TRBD2 (5 bases). There are 16 residues in the CDR3. Trimming pared 2 bases from V and 0 bases from J, leaving 11 bases between. Germline V lookup: CDR1 SGDLS, CDR2 YYNGEE. CDR3 residues: CASSVLASANTGELFF. Written as DNA, the CDR3 is TGTGCCAGCAGCGTCCTAGCCTCGGCGAACACCGGGGAGCTGTTTTTT.

This clone was seen only a few times. This chain links TRBV5-1 with TRBJ1-3; a possible D gene is TRBD1 (5 bases). This CDR3 is built from 15 residues. CDR1 is SGHRS and CDR2 is YFSETQ in the germline V gene. Trimming removed 3 bases at V and 0 bases at J, with 10 bases between. For the CDR3, the DNA is TGCGCCAGCAGCTCCGGGGGTGTCTCTGGAAACACCATATATTTT. Translated, it gives CASSSGGVSGNTIYF.

The V and J genes are TRBV5-1 and TRBJ2-5, with TRBD1 as a possible D gene (6 bases). V was clipped by 0 bases and J by 1 base, with 10 bases between them. CDR3 length equals 15 residues. Per the germline V gene, CDR1 is SGHRS and CDR2 is YFSETQ. This CDR3 reads CASSLEQGPQETQYF. Here the CDR3 DNA reads TGCGCCAGCAGCTTGGAACAGGGTCCCCAAGAGACCCAGTACTTC.

The genes are TRBV6-1 and TRBJ1-2; no definite D call. Germline CDR1 reads MNHNS; CDR2 reads SASEGT. V lost 1 base to trimming and J lost 4 bases, with 16 bases between them. The length of the CDR3 is 16 residues. The CDR3 DNA follows: TGTGCCAGCAGTGAAGGAAAATCGGGTAGTGGCTATGGCTACACCTTC. It encodes CASSEGKSGSGYGYTF.